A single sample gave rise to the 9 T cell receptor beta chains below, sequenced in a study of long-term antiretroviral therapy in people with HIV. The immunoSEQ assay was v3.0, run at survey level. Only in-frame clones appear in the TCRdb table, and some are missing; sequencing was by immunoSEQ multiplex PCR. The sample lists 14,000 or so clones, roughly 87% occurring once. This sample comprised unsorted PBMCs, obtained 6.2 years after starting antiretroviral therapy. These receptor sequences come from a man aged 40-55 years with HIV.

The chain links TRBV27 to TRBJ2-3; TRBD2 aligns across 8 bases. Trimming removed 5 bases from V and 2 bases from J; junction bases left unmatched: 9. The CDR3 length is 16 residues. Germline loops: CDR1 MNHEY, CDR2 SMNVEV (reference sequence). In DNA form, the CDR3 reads TGTGCCAGCAGTCCGGGAGCGGGAGAGTACACAGATACGCAGTATTTT. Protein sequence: CASSPGAGEYTDTQYF.

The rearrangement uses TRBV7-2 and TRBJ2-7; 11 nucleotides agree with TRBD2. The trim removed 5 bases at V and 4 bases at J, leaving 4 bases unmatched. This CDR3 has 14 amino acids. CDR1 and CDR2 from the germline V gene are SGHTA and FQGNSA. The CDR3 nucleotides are TGTGCCAGCAGCGTTAGCGGGAGGGTATACGAGCAGTACTTC. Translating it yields CASSVSGRVYEQYF.

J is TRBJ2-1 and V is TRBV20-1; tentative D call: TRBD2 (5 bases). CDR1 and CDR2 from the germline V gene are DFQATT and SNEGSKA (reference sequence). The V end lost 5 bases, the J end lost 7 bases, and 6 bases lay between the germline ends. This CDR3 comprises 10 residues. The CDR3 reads CSAWENEQFF. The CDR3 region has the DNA TGCAGTGCTTGGGAGAATGAGCAGTTCTTC.

DNA of the CDR3: TGCAGCGTTGAAGTCCCTTTTCCGGACAGGTACCAAGAGACCCAGTACTTC. This translates into CSVEVPFPDRYQETQYF. This chain links TRBV29-1 with TRBJ2-5; the match to TRBD1 covers 7 bases. Germline V lookup: CDR1 SQVTM, CDR2 ANQGSEA. V was pared by 1 base and J by 0 bases, with 11 bases of the junction left unmatched. The CDR3 extends over 17 amino acids.

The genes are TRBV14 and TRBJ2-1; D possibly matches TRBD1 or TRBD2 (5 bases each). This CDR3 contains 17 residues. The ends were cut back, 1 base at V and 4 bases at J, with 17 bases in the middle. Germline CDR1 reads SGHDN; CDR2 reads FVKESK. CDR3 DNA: TGTGCCAGCAGCCAAGCCTCTGGGGGAGTGATGTACAATGAGCAGTTCTTC. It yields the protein CASSQASGGVMYNEQFF.

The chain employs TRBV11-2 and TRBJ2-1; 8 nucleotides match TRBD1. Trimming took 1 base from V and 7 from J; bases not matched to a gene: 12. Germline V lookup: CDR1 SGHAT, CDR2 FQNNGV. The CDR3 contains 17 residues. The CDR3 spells CASSLAGVDRAINEQFF. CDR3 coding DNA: TGTGCCAGCAGCTTAGCCGGGGTGGACAGGGCCATTAATGAGCAGTTCTTC.

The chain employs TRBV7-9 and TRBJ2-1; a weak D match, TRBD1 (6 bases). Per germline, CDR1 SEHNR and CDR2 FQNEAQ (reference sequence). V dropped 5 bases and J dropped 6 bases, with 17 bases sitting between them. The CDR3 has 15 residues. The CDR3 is CASSLGTGWSNEQFF. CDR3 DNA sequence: TGTGCCAGCAGCCTGGGAACAGGGTGGTCCAATGAGCAGTTCTTC.

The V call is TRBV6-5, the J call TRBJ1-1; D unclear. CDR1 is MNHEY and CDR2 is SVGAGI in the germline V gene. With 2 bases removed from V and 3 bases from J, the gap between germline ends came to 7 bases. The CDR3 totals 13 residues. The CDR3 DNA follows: TGTGCCAGCAGTTACAGGCAGTACACTGAAGCTTTCTTT. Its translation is CASSYRQYTEAFF.

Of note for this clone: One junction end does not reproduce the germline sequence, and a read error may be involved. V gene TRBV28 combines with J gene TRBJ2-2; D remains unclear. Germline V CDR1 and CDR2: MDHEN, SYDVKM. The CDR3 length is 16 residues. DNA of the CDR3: TGTGCCAGCAGGTTATTATTGGACGAGAACACCGGGGAGCTGTTTTTT. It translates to CASRLLLDENTGELFF.